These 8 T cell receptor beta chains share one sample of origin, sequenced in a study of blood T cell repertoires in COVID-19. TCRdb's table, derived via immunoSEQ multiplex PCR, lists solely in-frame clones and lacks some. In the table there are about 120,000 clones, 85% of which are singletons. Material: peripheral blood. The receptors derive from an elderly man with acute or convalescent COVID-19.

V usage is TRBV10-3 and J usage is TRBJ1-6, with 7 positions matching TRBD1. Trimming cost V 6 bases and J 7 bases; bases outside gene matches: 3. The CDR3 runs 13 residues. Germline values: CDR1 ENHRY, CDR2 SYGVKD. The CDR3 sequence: CAIRGTANSPLHF. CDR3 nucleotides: TGTGCCATCAGAGGGACAGCAAATTCACCCCTCCACTTT.

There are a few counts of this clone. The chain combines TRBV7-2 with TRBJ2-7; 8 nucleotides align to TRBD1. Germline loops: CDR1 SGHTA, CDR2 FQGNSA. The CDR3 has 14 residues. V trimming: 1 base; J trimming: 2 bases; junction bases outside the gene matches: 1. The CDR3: CASSLGDRPYEQYF. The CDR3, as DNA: TGTGCCAGCAGCTTAGGGGACAGGCCCTACGAGCAGTACTTC.

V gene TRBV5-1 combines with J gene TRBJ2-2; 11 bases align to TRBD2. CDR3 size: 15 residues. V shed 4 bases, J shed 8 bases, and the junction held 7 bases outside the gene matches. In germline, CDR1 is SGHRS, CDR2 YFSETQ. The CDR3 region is CASSGSGRASGELFF. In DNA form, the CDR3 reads TGCGCCAGCAGCGGTAGCGGGAGGGCCTCTGGGGAGCTGTTTTTT.

CDR3 loop: CASSQGQAVYEQYF. The CDR3 nucleotides are TGTGCCAGCAGCCAGGGACAGGCGGTCTACGAGCAGTACTTC. The chain recombines TRBV3-1 (or the pseudogene TRBV3-2) with TRBJ2-7; 8 bases are shared with TRBD1. J lost 3 bases, V lost 3 bases, and 4 bases had no gene match. The CDR3 covers 14 residues. Germline assignment: CDR1 LGHDT and CDR2 YNNKEL (reference sequence).

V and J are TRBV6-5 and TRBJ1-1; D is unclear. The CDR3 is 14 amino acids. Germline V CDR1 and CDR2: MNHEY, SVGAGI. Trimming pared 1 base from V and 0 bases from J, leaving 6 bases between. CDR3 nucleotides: TGTGCCAGCAGTTACTTTCCCTTGAACACTGAAGCTTTCTTT. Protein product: CASSYFPLNTEAFF.

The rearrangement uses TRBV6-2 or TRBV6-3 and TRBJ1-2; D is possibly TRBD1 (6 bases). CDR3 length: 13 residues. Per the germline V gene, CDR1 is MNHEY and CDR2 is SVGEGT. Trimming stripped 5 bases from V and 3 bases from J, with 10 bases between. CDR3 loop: CASSHRQDYGYTF. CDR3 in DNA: TGTGCCAGCAGTCACAGACAGGACTATGGCTACACCTTC.

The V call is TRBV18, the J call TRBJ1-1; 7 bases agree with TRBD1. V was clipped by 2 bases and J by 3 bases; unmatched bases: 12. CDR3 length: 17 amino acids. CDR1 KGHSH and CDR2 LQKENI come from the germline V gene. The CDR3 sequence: CASSPSGLRQGDTEAFF. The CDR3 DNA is TGTGCCAGCTCACCAAGCGGTCTTCGGCAGGGGGACACTGAAGCTTTCTTT. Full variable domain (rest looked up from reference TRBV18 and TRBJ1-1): NAGVMQNPRHLVRRRGQEARLRCSPMKGHSHVYWYRQLPEEGLKFMVYLQKENIIDESGMPKERFSAEFPKEGPSILRIQQVVRGDSAAYFCASSPSGLRQGDTEAFFGQGTRLTVV.

CDR3 amino acids: CATSDLGTGTLDTQYF. CDR3 DNA: TGTGCCACCAGTGACCTGGGGACAGGGACTTTGGATACGCAGTATTTT. The genes are TRBV24-1 and TRBJ2-3, with 9 bases fitting TRBD1. Per germline, CDR1 KGHDR and CDR2 SFDVKD. The CDR3 has 16 amino acids. V dropped 4 bases and J dropped 6; count of bases not matched to a gene: 10.